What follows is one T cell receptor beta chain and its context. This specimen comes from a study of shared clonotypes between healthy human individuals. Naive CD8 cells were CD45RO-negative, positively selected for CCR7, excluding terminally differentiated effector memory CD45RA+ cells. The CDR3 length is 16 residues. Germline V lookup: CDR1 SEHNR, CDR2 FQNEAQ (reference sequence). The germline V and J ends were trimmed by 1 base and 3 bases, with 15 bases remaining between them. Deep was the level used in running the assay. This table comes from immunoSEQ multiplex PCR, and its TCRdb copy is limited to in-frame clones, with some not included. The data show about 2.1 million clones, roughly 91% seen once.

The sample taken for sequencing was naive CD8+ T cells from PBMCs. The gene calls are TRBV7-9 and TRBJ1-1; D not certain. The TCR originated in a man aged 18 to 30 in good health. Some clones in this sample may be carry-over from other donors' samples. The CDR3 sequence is CASSLGLLVGDTEAFF. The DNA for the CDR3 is TGTGCCAGCAGCTTAGGGTTACTGGTTGGGGACACTGAAGCTTTCTTT. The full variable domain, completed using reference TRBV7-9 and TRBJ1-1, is DTGVSQNPRHKITKRGQNVTFRCDPISEHNRLYWYRQTLGQGPEFLTYFQNEAQLEKSRLLSDRFSAERPKGSFSTLEIQRTEQGDSAMYLCASSLGLLVGDTEAFFGQGTRLTVV.